The 14 T cell receptor beta chains reported below all come from one sample, sequenced in a study of patients and donors after allogeneic stem cell transplantation. Via MiXCR, TCRdb re-called the RT-PCR reads, giving one row per CDR3 protein. Among 150,000 to 200,000 distinct CDR3 sequences listed, nearly 25% were seen once. The material sequenced was blood, either unsorted or a sorted T cell fraction (not recorded which). The origin of the receptors is a human donor who was either an allogeneic HSCT recipient or a stem cell or donor lymphocyte infusion donor (not recorded which). It is not recorded whose cells these are; they may come from a transplant donor.

This clonotype was observed a few times. The chain employs TRBV6-5 and TRBJ2-7; 7 bases match TRBD2. The CDR3 spans 10 residues. The V and J ends lost 8 bases and 11 bases, in that order; junction bases with no gene match: 6. Germline loops: CDR1 MNHEY, CDR2 SVGAGI. CDR3 DNA: TGTGCCAGCCGGGGGGAGATTGAGTACTTC. As protein: CASRGEIEYF.

J is TRBJ2-3 and V is TRBV24-1; the D gene could be TRBD1 or TRBD2 (5 bases each). The CDR3 is 13 amino acids. The germline V gene has CDR1 KGHDR and CDR2 SFDVKD. With 9 bases removed from V and 8 bases from J, the gap between germline ends came to 17 bases. The CDR3 is CATGTGLKGTQYF. The CDR3 DNA sequence: TGTGCCACCGGGACGGGCCTAAAAGGTACGCAGTATTTT.

In its sample, this clonotype was seen a few times. The chain combines TRBV13 with TRBJ2-7; 7 nucleotides align to TRBD1. V lost 5 bases and J lost 3; bases outside the gene matches: 13. CDR3 size: 16 residues. Germline V CDR1 and CDR2: PRHDT, FYEKMQ (reference sequence). The CDR3 DNA reads as TGTGCCAGCAGCGAAAATGTCGGACAGGCTTTCTACGAGCAGTACTTC. This gives the protein CASSENVGQAFYEQYF.

The rearrangement uses TRBV5-1 and TRBJ1-2; 10 bases fit TRBD1. CDR3 length: 14 residues. Germline V gene sequence: CDR1 SGHRS, CDR2 YFSETQ. V lost 3 bases, J lost 6 bases, and 5 bases stayed unmatched. The CDR3 loop is CASSYRDRGDGYTF. The CDR3 nucleotides are TGCGCCAGCAGCTACCGGGACAGGGGTGATGGCTACACCTTC.

The chain couples TRBV6-2 or TRBV6-3 to TRBJ2-1; D is ambiguous. Trimming left V 5 bases short and J 7 bases short, with 12 bases between. Germline loops: CDR1 MNHEY, CDR2 SVGEGT. The CDR3 has 13 amino acids. CDR3: CASSILARNEQFF. The CDR3 bases are TGTGCCAGCAGTATACTCGCTCGTAATGAGCAGTTCTTC.

Only a few counts were recorded for this clonotype. The chain is built from TRBV18 and TRBJ1-1; TRBD1 aligns across 7 bases. The CDR3 contains 16 residues. With 0 bases clipped from V and 1 base from J, the junction kept 5 bases outside the gene matches. Germline lookup yields CDR1 KGHSH and CDR2 LQKENI. CDR3 region: CASSPPSTGSNTEAFF. The CDR3 DNA reads as TGTGCCAGCTCACCACCGTCGACAGGGTCGAACACTGAAGCTTTCTTT. The variable domain in full, with the rest retrieved from reference TRBV18 and TRBJ1-1, is NAGVMQNPRHLVRRRGQEARLRCSPMKGHSHVYWYRQLPEEGLKFMVYLQKENIIDESGMPKERFSAEFPKEGPSILRIQQVVRGDSAAYFCASSPPSTGSNTEAFFGQGTRLTVV.

In this sample, this clonotype turned up a few times. V and J are TRBV6-2 or TRBV6-3 and TRBJ2-7; 7 nucleotides line up with TRBD2. Germline loops: CDR1 MNHEY, CDR2 SVGEGT. V was clipped by 7 bases and J by 2 bases; unmatched bases: 8. The CDR3 length is 14 residues. The CDR3 spells CASMGLAETYEQYF. The CDR3 DNA reads TGTGCCAGCATGGGGCTAGCGGAGACCTACGAGCAGTACTTC.

This clonotype was detected a few times. This chain uses TRBV2 with TRBJ2-3; D perhaps matches TRBD1 (6 bases). Germline CDR1 reads SNHLY; CDR2 reads FYNNEI. Between the trimmed V and J ends, which lost 5 bases and 6 bases, there was a span of 12 bases. This CDR3 has 13 residues. CDR3 protein: CASSLSGVDTQYF. The CDR3 DNA sequence: TGTGCCAGCAGTCTATCAGGGGTGGATACGCAGTATTTT. The variable domain in full, with the rest retrieved from reference TRBV2 and TRBJ2-3, is EPEVTQTPSHQVTQMGQEVILRCVPISNHLYFYWYRQILGQKVEFLVSFYNNEISEKSEIFDDQFSVERPDGSNFTLKIRSTKLEDSAMYFCASSLSGVDTQYFGPGTRLTVL.

This clonotype has ten or more counts. J is TRBJ1-1 and V is TRBV20-1; 7 bases agree with TRBD1. Germline CDR1 DFQATT, CDR2 SNEGSKA (reference sequence). The junction had 5 bases not matched to a gene; V was cut back by 0 bases and J by 1 base. This CDR3 has 15 amino acids. CDR3 in DNA: TGCAGTGCTAGAGACCGGGACAGACAGAACACTGAAGCTTTCTTT. Protein product: CSARDRDRQNTEAFF.

The J gene is TRBJ1-1, the V gene TRBV12-3 or TRBV12-4; D perhaps matches TRBD1 (5 bases). The ends were cut back, 3 bases at V and 6 bases at J, with 8 bases in the middle. This CDR3 contains 12 residues. The CDR3 sequence: CASSFPGPEAFF. The DNA of the CDR3 is TGTGCCAGCAGTTTCCCAGGGCCTGAAGCTTTCTTT.

This chain links TRBV5-1 with TRBJ2-3; 7 bases are shared with TRBD1. CDR3 length equals 15 residues. Germline V CDR1 and CDR2: SGHRS, YFSETQ. After removal of 4 bases from V and 2 bases from J, the junction contained 7 bases not matched to a gene. The CDR3 nucleotides read TGCGCCAGCAGCCTGATGGGACAGTCCACAGATACGCAGTATTTT. It yields the protein CASSLMGQSTDTQYF.

The chain links TRBV12-3 or TRBV12-4 to TRBJ2-4, with D possibly TRBD1 on 5 matching bases. V was shortened by 0 bases and J by 1 base, with 10 bases between the two germline ends. The CDR3 loop spans 16 amino acids. CDR3 residues: CASSLAYRGAKNIQYF. The CDR3 DNA is TGTGCCAGCAGTTTAGCGTATAGGGGTGCCAAAAACATTCAGTACTTC.

V gene TRBV5-1 combines with J gene TRBJ1-5; a weak D match, TRBD1 (5 bases). V lost 0 bases and J lost 4, with 5 bases in between. There are 13 residues in the CDR3. Per the germline V gene, CDR1 is SGHRS and CDR2 is YFSETQ. The chain's CDR3 is CASSLDRNQPQHF. CDR3 nucleotide sequence: TGCGCCAGCAGCTTGGACAGGAATCAGCCCCAGCATTTT.

The chain couples TRBV11-3 to TRBJ2-3; a possible D gene is TRBD2 (6 bases). The CDR3 is 16 residues long. Germline CDR1 SGHNT, CDR2 YENEEA. V was shortened by 1 base and J by 4 bases, with 15 bases between the two germline ends. The CDR3 protein is CASSLARGGAADTQYF. The CDR3 bases are TGTGCCAGCAGCTTAGCTCGTGGCGGGGCCGCAGATACGCAGTATTTT.